This T cell receptor beta chain was recovered during a study of T cell responses to AZD1222 COVID-19 vaccine. General observations from the study: Researchers report vaccine-associated CD4 TCRs spanning spike, with dominance at 160-218 and 743-854. Variant regions that are unmutated are reportedly the target of nearly half of spike-specific TCRs.

Comments on this clone: Its antigen remains unidentified. The same CDR3 can be traced to other DNA sequences in this sample.

From germline, CDR1 is LGHDT and CDR2 YNNKEL (reference sequence). Trimming removed 1 base from V and 5 bases from J, with 5 bases in between. The CDR3 length is 12 residues. Assay used: immunoSEQ multiplex PCR; TCRdb lists only in-frame clones, some missing. The sample gives 120,000 or so clones, 85% to 90% of which show up once; 25% to 30% is in the top ten. The chain is built from TRBV3-1 (or the pseudogene TRBV3-2) and TRBJ2-5; D is uncertain. This TCR derives from an adult in good health. The sequencing used peripheral blood, collected on day 0 of AZD1222 vaccination. CDR3 amino acids: CASSQGGETQYF. The CDR3 region has the DNA TGTGCCAGCAGCCAAGGGGGTGAGACCCAGTACTTC.